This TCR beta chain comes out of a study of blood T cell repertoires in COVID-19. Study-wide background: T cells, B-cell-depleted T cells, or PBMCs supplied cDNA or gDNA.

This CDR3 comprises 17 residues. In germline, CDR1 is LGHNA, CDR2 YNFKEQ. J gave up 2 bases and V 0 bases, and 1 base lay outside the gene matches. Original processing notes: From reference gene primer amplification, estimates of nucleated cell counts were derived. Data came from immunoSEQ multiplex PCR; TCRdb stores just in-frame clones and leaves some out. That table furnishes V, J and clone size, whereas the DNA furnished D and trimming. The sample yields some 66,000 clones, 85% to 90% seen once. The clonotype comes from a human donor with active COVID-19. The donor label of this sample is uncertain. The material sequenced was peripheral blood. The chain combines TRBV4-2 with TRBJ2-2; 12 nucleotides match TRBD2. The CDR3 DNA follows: TGTGCCAGCAGCCAAGAAGGACTAGCGGGAAACACCGGGGAGCTGTTTTTT. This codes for CASSQEGLAGNTGELFF.